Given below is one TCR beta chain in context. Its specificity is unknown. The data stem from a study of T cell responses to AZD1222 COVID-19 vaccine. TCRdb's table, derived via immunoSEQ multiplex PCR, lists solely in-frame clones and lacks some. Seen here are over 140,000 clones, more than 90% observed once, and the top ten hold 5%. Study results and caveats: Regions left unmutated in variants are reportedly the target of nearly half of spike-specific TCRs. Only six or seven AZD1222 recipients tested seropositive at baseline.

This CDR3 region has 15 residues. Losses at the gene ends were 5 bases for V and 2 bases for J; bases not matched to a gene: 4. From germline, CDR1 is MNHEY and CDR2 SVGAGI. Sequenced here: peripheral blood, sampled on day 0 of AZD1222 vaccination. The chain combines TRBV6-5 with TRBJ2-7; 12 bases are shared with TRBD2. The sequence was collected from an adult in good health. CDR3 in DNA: TGTGCCAGCAGTCGCCTAGCGGGGGGGGCCTACGAGCAGTACTTC. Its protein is CASSRLAGGAYEQYF.